This T cell receptor (beta chain) was identified in a study of shared clonotypes between healthy human individuals. Turning to the study itself: The plates for each donor numbered three CD4 naive, three CD4 memory, two CD8 naive and one CD8 memory.

V was pared by 1 base and J by 4 bases, with 14 bases between. The CDR3 extends over 15 amino acids. Germline V gives CDR1 MNHNY, CDR2 SVGAGI (reference sequence). Each PCR replicate from the sorted subsets contained about 200 ng DNA, which is 25,000 to 30,000 T cell genomes. Libraries were prepared by immunoSEQ multiplex PCR; TCRdb keeps only in-frame clonotypes and omits some of them. The table includes around 1.5 million clones, approximately 98% detected once. The receptor's source is a man aged 25 to 40 in good health. The chain carries TRBV6-6 and TRBJ2-7; D call uncertain. Sequencing used naive CD4+ T cells sorted from blood. The subset: CD45RA+ positively selected. CDR3 sequence: CASSYFSRSSYEQYF. The CDR3 DNA reads as TGTGCCAGCAGTTACTTTAGCCGGAGCTCGTACGAGCAGTACTTC.